This entry is about one TCR beta chain. Its antigen remains unidentified. The sample comes from a study of T-cell memory formation after mild COVID-19. Study results and limitations: Researchers could not confirm that second-wave clones peaking on day 37 targeted SARS-CoV-2. Certain responding clones were present in pre-infection memory, suggesting participation of cross-reactive memory.

Germline assignment: CDR1 SGDLS and CDR2 YYNGEE. The ends were cut back, 3 bases at V and 2 bases at J, with 8 bases in the middle. This CDR3 has 13 residues. Employing constant-segment primers, 5'RACE generated TCR alpha and TCR beta cDNA libraries bearing sample barcodes and UMIs. TCRdb redid the calling of the 5' RACE reads with MiXCR, one entry per CDR3 protein. The sample includes hundreds of thousands of distinct CDR3 sequences, about 24% of them seen just once. The sequence was obtained from an adult woman who had mild COVID-19 (a few samples of this study predate the infection). Cell type and time point are not known. What was sequenced was PBMCs or a T cell subset sorted from them (not recorded which). The chain carries TRBV9 and TRBJ1-2; D is uncertain. The CDR3 here is CASSGGKNYGYTF. CDR3 DNA sequence: TGTGCCAGCAGCGGGGGAAAGAACTATGGCTACACCTTC.